What follows describes a single T cell receptor (beta chain). Its antigen remains unidentified. After removal of 4 bases from V and 0 bases from J, the junction contained 12 bases not matched to a gene. CDR1 SGDLS and CDR2 YYNGEE come from the germline V gene. There are 18 residues in the CDR3. Original handling: ImmunoSEQ output held junction-only sequences without quality scores, so filtering differed. Generated by immunoSEQ multiplex PCR, the TCRdb table keeps only in-frame clones and is missing some. That table supplies the V and J calls and clone size; D and trimming were determined from the DNA. Among more than 1,200,000 clones listed, approximately 98.5% were seen once. The donor cohort consisted entirely of Caucasian adults residing in Nashville, Tennessee. The data derive from a study of shared clonotypes between healthy human individuals. Points from the study as a whole: Relative to clonotypes present in all four donors, those not shared had lower generation probabilities. Compared with memory subsets, naive subsets generally had larger estimated richness.

The clonotype was recovered from a man aged 30-40 years in good health. The chain has TRBV9 and TRBJ2-3; 9 bases align to TRBD1. The sample consisted of naive CD4+ T cells sorted from blood. Noted subset: CD45RA+ positively selected. The CDR3 sequence: CASSFRLGTGPSTDTQYF. The DNA for the CDR3 is TGTGCCAGCAGCTTTCGGTTGGGGACAGGGCCCAGCACAGATACGCAGTATTTT.